This T cell receptor beta chain is from a study of blood T cell repertoires in COVID-19. Overall study: Acute and convalescent COVID-19 samples came from the United States, Italy and Spain.

V shed 3 bases and J shed 5 bases, with 10 bases lying between them. This CDR3 region has 14 residues. CDR1 is MGHRA and CDR2 is YSYEKL in the germline V gene. Repertoires were generated with immunoSEQ multiplex PCR, while TCRdb's copy carries only in-frame clones and drops some. The repertoire holds roughly 570,000 clones, with around 90% as singletons. The gene calls are TRBV4-1 and TRBJ1-4; perhaps TRBD1 as D (5 bases). This receptor was taken from a woman between 50 and 59 years old with COVID-19, enrolled during active disease. Sequencing was done on a sample of peripheral blood. Here the CDR3 DNA reads TGCGCCAGCAGCCATGGTGGGGGGAATGAAAAACTGTTTTTT. Protein sequence: CASSHGGGNEKLFF.